Listed below are T cell receptor beta chains from one sample, sequenced in a study of CXCR3-negative and CXCR3-positive naive CD8 T cells. TCRdb reprocessed the 5' RACE reads and reports one entry per CDR3 protein, with no DNA. The sample data list tens of thousands of distinct CDR3 sequences. Material: naive CXCR3+ CD8+ T cells from blood. These receptors all stem from a human donor in good health. Some clones in this sample may be carry-over from other donors' samples. CDR3s include the opening cysteine and the closing phenylalanine or tryptophan.

>TRBJ1-5|TRBV28
CASIKVRGAQHF
>TRBJ2-1|TRBV29-1
CSVWGPGGNEQFF
>TRBJ2-1|TRBV2
CASSGGAEQFF
>TRBJ2-2|TRBV29-1
CSGKTSTGELFF
>TRBJ2-3|TRBV28
CASSPPWAGGPTDTQYF
>TRBJ2-7|TRBV6-2/TRBV6-3
CASSSTGRYEQYF
>TRBJ2-7|TRBV5-1
CASSLGQGPGYEQYF
>TRBJ1-6|TRBV20-1
CSAEAGAAGGASGNSPLHF
>TRBJ2-1|TRBV5-1
CASGLEGGPSYNEQFF
>TRBJ2-3|TRBV5-4
CASSREEDTQYF
>TRBJ2-7|TRBV7-6
CASSPGTGDSYEQYF
>TRBJ2-7|TRBV7-5
CISVPEAWRTRKHYEQYF
>TRBJ2-1|TRBV28
CASSFPTSSYNEQFF
>TRBJ2-1|TRBV28
CANSFGGFSYNEQFF
>TRBJ2-2|TRBV14
CASSQSWDGPSRELFF
>TRBJ2-7|TRBV14
CASSGSGETPYEQYF
>TRBJ2-7|TRBV28
CASSWAPGGGYEQYF
>TRBJ2-2|TRBV7-9
CASSFDSTGELFF
>TRBJ1-2|TRBV7-6
CASSPATNYGYTF
>TRBJ1-5|TRBV12-3/TRBV12-4
CASRLGNQPQHF
>TRBJ1-1|TRBV14
CASSHPDSPTEAFF
>TRBJ2-3|TRBV7-9
CASSGESITDTQYF
>TRBJ1-2|TRBV4-2
CASSQAEAGTDYGYTF
>TRBJ2-7|TRBV6-5
CASSASSGAPYEQYF
>TRBJ1-5|TRBV7-6
CASSLGQGNNQPQHF
>TRBJ2-7|TRBV25-1
CASSELQGGDYEQYF
>TRBJ1-5|TRBV25-1
CASQEGQANQPQHF
>TRBJ1-2|TRBV5-1
CASSVHPGQDYTF
>TRBJ1-2|TRBV6-5
CASSLGRFYGYTF
>TRBJ2-1|TRBV27
CASTSLPGTVPSYNEQFF
>TRBJ2-3|TRBV29-1
CSVAYSFGTDTQYF
>TRBJ1-4|TRBV28
CASSLGGNEKLFF
>TRBJ1-2|TRBV28
CATRQGLELYGYTF
>TRBJ2-7|TRBV11-2
CASSLEGWAGASHEQYF
>TRBJ1-4|TRBV28
CASSLYRGNEKLFF
>TRBJ2-1|TRBV2
CASSEGFRSSYNEQFF
>TRBJ2-7|TRBV5-1
CASSLAHSGSYEQYF
>TRBJ2-3|TRBV6-5
CASSYSPGRPTDTQYF
>TRBJ1-5|TRBV6-2/TRBV6-3
CASSYSENQPQHF
>TRBJ1-5|TRBV7-8
CASSLAPTGGNQPQHF
>TRBJ1-2|TRBV5-1
CAGSLYPQGYGPNYGYTF
>TRBJ2-3|TRBV11-3
CASSSGQGPDTQYF
>TRBJ2-5|TRBV28
CASSPRLETTQYF
>TRBJ2-1|TRBV6-2/TRBV6-3
CASEGPSDYNEQFF
>TRBJ2-7|TRBV20-1
CSVVGLSYEQYF
>TRBJ2-1|TRBV4-3
CASSQKTSGVSSYNEQFF
>TRBJ2-4|TRBV5-1
CASSLKGRRDVDIQYF
>TRBJ2-5|TRBV6-1
CASEGAKSASVAQYF
>TRBJ2-1|TRBV27
CASSPYSGSSYNEQFF
>TRBJ2-5|TRBV11-2
CASSQTSGEETQYF
>TRBJ2-7|TRBV4-3
CASSQALAASYEQYF
>TRBJ1-5|TRBV28
CASSFHHQPQHF
>TRBJ2-1|TRBV20-1
CRVGLAGEREQFF
>TRBJ2-3|TRBV27
CASSLGPRGTDTQYF
>TRBJ2-4|TRBV5-1
CASSSQTSRVKNIQYF
>TRBJ1-1|TRBV6-5
CASTQGGQGQTEAFF
>TRBJ2-1|TRBV7-8
CASSHSGQAYNEQFF